This entry concerns a single T cell receptor (beta chain). Generated by immunoSEQ multiplex PCR, the TCRdb table keeps only in-frame clones and is missing some. The repertoire includes about 57,000 clones, 90% of them detected once, and around 2.3% sits in the top ten. The data were taken from a study of T cell changes during pregnancy in multiple sclerosis. In germline, CDR1 is SEHNR, CDR2 FQNEAQ (reference sequence). The CDR3 extends over 13 amino acids. J lost 6 bases, V lost 7 bases, and 7 bases had no gene match. The sample consisted of peripheral blood, taken in the first trimester of pregnancy. This TCR derives from a female donor in good health, enrolled as a control in a pregnancy study. This chain joins TRBV7-9 and TRBJ1-2; TRBD1 matches 8 bases. The CDR3 reads CASNLGQGDGYTF. As DNA, the CDR3 is TGTGCCAGCAACCTAGGACAGGGAGATGGCTACACCTTC.